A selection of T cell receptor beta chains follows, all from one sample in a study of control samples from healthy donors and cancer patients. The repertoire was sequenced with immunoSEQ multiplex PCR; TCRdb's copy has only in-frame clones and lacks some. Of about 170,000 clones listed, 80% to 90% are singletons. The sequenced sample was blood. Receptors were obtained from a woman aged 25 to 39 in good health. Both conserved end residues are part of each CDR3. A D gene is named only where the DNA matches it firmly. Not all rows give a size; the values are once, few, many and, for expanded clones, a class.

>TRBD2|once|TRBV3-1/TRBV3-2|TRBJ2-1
TGTGCCAGCAGCCAACCTACTAGCGGTGAATACAATGAGCAGTTCTTC
CASSQPTSGEYNEQFF
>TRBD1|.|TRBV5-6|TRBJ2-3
TGTGCCAGCAGCCGAAGGGACAGGGGAACAGATACGCAGTATTTT
CASSRRDRGTDTQYF
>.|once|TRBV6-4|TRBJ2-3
TGTGCCAGCAGTGACTACACAGATACGCAGTATTTT
CASSDYTDTQYF
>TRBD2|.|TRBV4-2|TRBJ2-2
TGTGCCAGCAGCCGCGATCGTCAAGCGGGAGGATTTACCGGGGAGCTGTTTTTT
CASSRDRQAGGFTGELFF
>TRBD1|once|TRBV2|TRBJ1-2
TGTGCCAGCAAGAAGATGCGAACAGGGGAGGGGAATGGCTACACCTTC
CASKKMRTGEGNGYTF
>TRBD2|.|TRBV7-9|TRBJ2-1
TGTGCCAGCAGCCCGATGCGCGGGAGGGCCTACAATGAGCAGTTCTTC
CASSPMRGRAYNEQFF
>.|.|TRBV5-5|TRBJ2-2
TGTGCCAGCAGCTTTAAGGGGCACGTCGCCGGGGAGCTGTTTTTT
CASSFKGHVAGELFF
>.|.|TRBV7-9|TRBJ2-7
TGTGCCAGCACCCGTTGGACAGCGACCTACGAGCAGTACTTC
CASTRWTATYEQYF
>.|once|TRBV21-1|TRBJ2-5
TGTGCCAGCAGCCGCCGGGACCCCAATTCGGAAAAGACCCAGTACTTC
CASSRRDPNSEKTQYF
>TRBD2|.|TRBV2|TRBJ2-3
TGTGCCAGCTCAGCGGGGTGGAGCGCAGATACGCAGTATTTT
CASSAGWSADTQYF
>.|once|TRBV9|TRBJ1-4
TGTGCCAGCAGCGTAGGAGCGGGGGGACAAAATGAAAAACTGTTTTTT
CASSVGAGGQNEKLFF
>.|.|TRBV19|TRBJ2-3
TGTGCCAGTAGTATAGCGGGAGCGTCTAGCACAGATACGCAGTATTTT
CASSIAGASSTDTQYF
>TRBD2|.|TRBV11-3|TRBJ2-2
TGTGCCAGCAGCCCATGGCTAGCGGGAGGAGGCGGGGAGCTGTTTTTT
CASSPWLAGGGGELFF
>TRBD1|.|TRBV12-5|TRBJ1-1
TGTGCTAGTGCCCCGGGACAGGGAGGGTACACTGAAGCTTTCTTT
CASAPGQGGYTEAFF
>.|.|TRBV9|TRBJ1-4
TGTGCCAGCAGCGTAGGTCCGGGGGCGCAGGCTTTTAATGAAAAACTGTTTTTT
CASSVGPGAQAFNEKLFF
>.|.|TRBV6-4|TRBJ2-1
TGTGCCAGCAGTGACTCCCCGGGCAATGAGCAGTTCTTC
CASSDSPGNEQFF
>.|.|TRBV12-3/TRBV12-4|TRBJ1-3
TGTGCCAGCAAGGAGGGGGTGGGAAACACCATATATTTT
CASKEGVGNTIYF
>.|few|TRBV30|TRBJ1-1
TGTGCCTGGAGCGATAGTAACACTGAAGCTTTCTTT
CAWSDSNTEAFF
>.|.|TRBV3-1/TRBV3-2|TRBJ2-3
TGTGCCAGCAGCCAGACGACCGGGACGCCCGCAGATACGCAGTATTTT
CASSQTTGTPADTQYF
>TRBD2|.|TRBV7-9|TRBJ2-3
TGTGCCAGCAGCTTAGCGGGGGGGACCGCGGCTAGCACAGATACGCAGTATTTT
CASSLAGGTAASTDTQYF
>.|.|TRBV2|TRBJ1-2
TGTGCCAGCAGTGAAAAGGGGAACTATGGCTACACCTTC
CASSEKGNYGYTF
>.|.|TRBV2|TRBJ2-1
TGTGCCAGCAGTGACCCCGGGGGGCCCTACAATGAGCAGTTCTTC
CASSDPGGPYNEQFF
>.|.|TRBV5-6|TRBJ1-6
TGTGCCAGCAGCTCTGGGGTCGGGGGGAGCTCCTATAATTCACCCCTCCACTTT
CASSSGVGGSSYNSPLHF
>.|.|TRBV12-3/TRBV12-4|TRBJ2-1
TGTGCCAGCAGCATAACTAGTTTCGGTGAGCAGTTCTTC
CASSITSFGEQFF
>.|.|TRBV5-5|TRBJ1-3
TGTGCCAGCAGCTTTGTTATCGGGCCGTCAGGAAACACCATATATTTT
CASSFVIGPSGNTIYF
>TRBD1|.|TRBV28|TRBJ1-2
TGTGCCAGCAGCCGGACAGGGAGCTATGGCTACACCTTC
CASSRTGSYGYTF
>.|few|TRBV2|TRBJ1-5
TGTGCCAGCAAACCCGCCGGGGTATATCAGCCCCAGCATTTT
CASKPAGVYQPQHF
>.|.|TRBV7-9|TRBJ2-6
TGTGCCAGCAACCCCACAAAAACTTCTGGGGCCAACGTCCTGACTTTC
CASNPTKTSGANVLTF
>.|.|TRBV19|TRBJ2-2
TGTGCCAGTAGTATTTACTCTGGCGGGGAGCTGTTTTTT
CASSIYSGGELFF
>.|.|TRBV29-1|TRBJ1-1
TGCAGCGTTGTGGGGGGCGCAGGGATGAACACTGAAGCTTTCTTT
CSVVGGAGMNTEAFF
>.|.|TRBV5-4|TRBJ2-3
TGTGCCAGCATGGTGGTAGCGGACACAGATACGCAGTATTTT
CASMVVADTDTQYF
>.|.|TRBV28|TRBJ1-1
TGTGCCAGCAGTTTTAGTGTTGGGGGAAAGGGGACTGAAGCTTTCTTT
CASSFSVGGKGTEAFF
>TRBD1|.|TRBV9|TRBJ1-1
TGTGCCAGCAGCTCCCGGGACAGGGACCCTCCGAACACTGAAGCTTTCTTT
CASSSRDRDPPNTEAFF
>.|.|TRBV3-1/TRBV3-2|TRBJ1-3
TGTGCCAGCAGCCAAGTGACGGGGGGGTACTCTGGAAACACCATATATTTT
CASSQVTGGYSGNTIYF
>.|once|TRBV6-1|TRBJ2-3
TGTGCCAGCAGTGATGGGAGCACAGATACGCAGTATTTT
CASSDGSTDTQYF
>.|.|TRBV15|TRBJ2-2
TGTGCCACCAGCCCACGTGGCGGGGAGCTGTTTTTT
CATSPRGGELFF
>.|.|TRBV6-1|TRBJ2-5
TGTGCCAGCAGTGAAGGGTATGGGGAAGAGACCCAGTACTTC
CASSEGYGEETQYF
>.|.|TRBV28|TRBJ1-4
TGTGCCAGCAGTTTATCTCCTGCCCTCAATGAAAAACTGTTTTTT
CASSLSPALNEKLFF
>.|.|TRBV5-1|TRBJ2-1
TGCGCCAGCAGCTTGCGGGGGGCCTCCTACAATGAGCAGTTCTTC
CASSLRGASYNEQFF
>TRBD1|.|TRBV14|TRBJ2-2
TGTGCCAGCAGCCCCGGGACAGGGGGCTACACCGGGGAGCTGTTTTTT
CASSPGTGGYTGELFF
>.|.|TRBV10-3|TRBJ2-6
TGTGCCATCAGCCCGGGGGGCGGGGCCAACGTCCTGACTTTC
CAISPGGGANVLTF
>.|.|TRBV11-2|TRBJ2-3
TGTGCCAGCAGCTTAGCCGGCGATTCGCAGTATTTT
CASSLAGDSQYF
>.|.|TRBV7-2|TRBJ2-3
TGTGCCAGCAGGAACAGCAGACACTACACAGATACGCAGTATTTT
CASRNSRHYTDTQYF
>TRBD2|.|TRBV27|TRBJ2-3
TGTGCCAGCAGTTTCCGGGGGGGAGGCACAGATACGCAGTATTTT
CASSFRGGGTDTQYF
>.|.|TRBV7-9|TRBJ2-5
TGTGCCAGCAGCTTAGAGGGTCGGGAGACCCAGTACTTC
CASSLEGRETQYF
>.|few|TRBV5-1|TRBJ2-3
TGCGCCAGCAGCTTAAGACTCGATACGCAGTATTTT
CASSLRLDTQYF
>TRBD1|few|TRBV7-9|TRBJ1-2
TGTGCCAGCAGCTCACATCTGGTGGACAGGGACCAAGGCTACACCTTC
CASSSHLVDRDQGYTF
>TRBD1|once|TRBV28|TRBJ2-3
TGTGCCAGCAGTGGACCCGGGACAGGGAGTTCAGATACGCAGTATTTT
CASSGPGTGSSDTQYF
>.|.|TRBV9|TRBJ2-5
TGTGCCAGCAGCGTAGGTAATACAGGGAGTAGGGAGACCCAGTACTTC
CASSVGNTGSRETQYF
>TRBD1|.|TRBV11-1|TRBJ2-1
TGTGCCAGCAGCAGGGGGCGAGCGGTACGGCAGTTCTTC
CASSRGRAVRQFF
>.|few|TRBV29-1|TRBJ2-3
TGCAGCGACAGTACTAGCACAGATACGCAGTATTTT
CSDSTSTDTQYF